The 29 T cell receptor beta chains presented below share a single source sample, sequenced in a study of blood T cell repertoires in COVID-19. Data came from immunoSEQ multiplex PCR; TCRdb stores just in-frame clones and leaves some out. The sample includes 350,000 to 550,000 clones, 87% seen only once; the top ten take approximately 2%. The sequenced sample was PBMCs or T cells enriched from blood (not recorded which). The receptors stem from a woman aged 18-29 years with acute COVID-19.

This sequence joins TRBV20-1 and TRBJ2-7; TRBD2 aligns across 9 bases. The germline V gene has CDR1 DFQATT and CDR2 SNEGSKA (reference sequence). V lost 3 bases to trimming and J lost 2 bases; unmatched junction nucleotides: 8. There are 15 residues in the CDR3. This chain's CDR3 is CSASGLAGSPYEQYF. CDR3 in DNA: TGCAGTGCTAGTGGGCTAGCGGGGTCCCCCTACGAGCAGTACTTC.

This clone was picked up a small number of times. The chain combines TRBV7-2 with TRBJ2-2, with 10 bases lining up with TRBD2. Germline values: CDR1 SGHTA, CDR2 FQGNSA. The CDR3 consists of 13 residues. V trimming: 8 bases; J trimming: 6 bases; junction bases outside the gene matches: 3. CDR3 sequence: CASGLAASGELFF. The CDR3 region has the DNA TGTGCCAGCGGACTAGCGGCCTCCGGGGAGCTGTTTTTT.

The chain has TRBV4-1 and TRBJ1-4, with TRBD1 matching over 7 bases. Trimming removed 4 bases from V and 5 bases from J; junction bases left unmatched: 7. CDR1 and CDR2 from the germline V gene are MGHRA and YSYEKL. The length of the CDR3 is 15 residues. The DNA for the CDR3 is TGCGCCAGCAGCCGCCCCGGACAGGCGAATGAAAAACTGTTTTTT. It is translated as CASSRPGQANEKLFF.

The CDR3 region has the DNA TGCAGTGCCGGTGGAGAAACTGACACCTTC. This encodes CSAGGETDTF. The rearrangement links TRBV20-1 to TRBJ1-2; D is unclear. The V end lost 6 bases, the J end lost 12 bases, and 14 bases lay between the germline ends. The CDR3 extends over 10 amino acids. Germline V gene data show CDR1 as DFQATT and CDR2 as SNEGSKA (reference sequence).

The rearrangement links TRBV19 to TRBJ1-1; D remains ambiguous. CDR1 and CDR2 (germline): LNHDA, SQIVND (reference sequence). The V gene lost 3 bases and the J gene lost 0 bases, with 11 bases spanning the gap. The CDR3 contains 15 residues. For the CDR3, the DNA is TGTGCCAGTAGTATGACGGAGAGCTTGAACACTGAAGCTTTCTTT. This translates into CASSMTESLNTEAFF.

This clone came up once. The chain combines TRBV7-9 with TRBJ1-2; D remains unclear. CDR1 is SEHNR, CDR2 FQNEAQ, per germline (reference sequence). The CDR3 is made up of 13 amino acids. Trimming pared 1 base from V and 6 bases from J, leaving 9 bases between. CDR3 protein: CASSLERMNGYTF. CDR3 nucleotides: TGTGCCAGCAGCTTAGAGCGGATGAATGGCTACACCTTC.

This chain connects TRBV4-3 to TRBJ1-6, with 8 nucleotides matching TRBD1. This CDR3 is 14 amino acids long. V shed 1 base and J 12 bases; nucleotides not matched to a gene: 5. Germline V gene data show CDR1 as LGHNA and CDR2 as YSLEER. DNA of the CDR3: TGCGCCAGCAGCCAAGGGCAGGGGGCACGACCCCTCCACTTT. Its protein is CASSQGQGARPLHF.

V and J are TRBV9 and TRBJ2-7; no clear D. V was cut by 3 bases and J by 2 bases, with 15 bases left in between. The CDR3 consists of 15 residues. CDR1 SGDLS and CDR2 YYNGEE come from the germline V gene. CDR3 amino acids: CASSASFGPTYEQYF. In DNA form, the CDR3 reads TGTGCCAGCAGCGCCTCCTTTGGCCCAACCTACGAGCAGTACTTC. The full variable domain, in which reference TRBV9 and TRBJ2-7 provide the parts outside the CDR3, is DSGVTQTPKHLITATGQRVTLRCSPRSGDLSVYWYQQSLDQGLQFLIQYYNGEERAKGNILERFSAQQFPDLHSELNLSSLELGDSALYFCASSASFGPTYEQYFGPGTRLTVT.

This clone was counted between two and nine times. The genes are TRBV4-3 and TRBJ1-3; D gene ambiguous. CDR1 is LGHNA, CDR2 YSLEER, per germline. The CDR3 length is 17 residues. Trimming took off 0 bases at V and 4 bases at J, with 16 bases between the two ends. The CDR3 spells CASSQEEGSRRGNTIYF. The CDR3 nucleotides read TGCGCCAGCAGCCAAGAAGAGGGCTCGCGAAGGGGAAACACCATATATTTT.

The rearrangement uses TRBV7-2 and TRBJ2-1, with 12 positions matching TRBD2. Germline V gene sequence: CDR1 SGHTA, CDR2 FQGNSA. This CDR3 contains 17 residues. V lost 1 base, J lost 4 bases, and 5 bases stayed unmatched. In nucleotides, the CDR3 is TGTGCCAGCAGCTTAGGACTAGCGGGGGACAATTACAATGAGCAGTTCTTC. Residues: CASSLGLAGDNYNEQFF.

The chain employs TRBV11-2 and TRBJ1-6, with 8 bases fitting TRBD1. Germline CDR1 reads SGHAT; CDR2 reads FQNNGV. The junction had 9 bases not matched to a gene; V was cut back by 1 base and J by 10 bases. CDR3 size: 16 residues. The DNA of the CDR3 is TGTGCCAGCAGCTTAGTCGCGACAGGGGTTAGGTCACCCCTCCACTTT. Protein: CASSLVATGVRSPLHF.

There are a few counts of this clone. The rearrangement links TRBV23-1 to TRBJ2-2, with a weak D call TRBD2 (5 bases). TRBV23-1 is labeled an ORF, and its function is uncertain. Trimming pared 4 bases from V and 6 bases from J, leaving 12 bases between. The CDR3 is 14 amino acids. The CDR3 spells CASSLPGWAGELFF. The DNA for the CDR3 is TGCGCCAGCAGTCTCCCGGGGTGGGCCGGGGAGCTGTTTTTT.

This clone appeared a few times. The rearrangement joins TRBV7-2 to TRBJ1-2; no definite D call. V lost 3 bases to trimming and J lost 2 bases, with 10 bases between them. This CDR3 has 14 amino acids. Germline V gene lookup returns CDR1 SGHTA and CDR2 FQGNSA. CDR3 sequence: CASSLSTGNYGYTF. The CDR3 coding sequence is TGTGCCAGCAGCTTGTCGACGGGAAACTATGGCTACACCTTC.

This clone was counted between two and nine times. V usage is TRBV27 and J usage is TRBJ1-1, with D uncertain. Germline V CDR1 and CDR2: MNHEY, SMNVEV (reference sequence). V dropped 4 bases and J dropped 0 bases, with 21 bases sitting between them. The CDR3 has 18 amino acids. The CDR3 protein is CASSSKVVAGGMNTEAFF. In DNA, the CDR3 is TGTGCCAGCAGTTCAAAAGTGGTAGCGGGCGGAATGAACACTGAAGCTTTCTTT.

The chain joins TRBV6-5 to TRBJ1-1; maybe TRBD1 (5 bases). V lost 2 bases to trimming and J lost 0 bases, with 7 bases between them. The CDR3 is 14 residues long. In germline, CDR1 is MNHEY, CDR2 SVGAGI. The CDR3 coding sequence is TGTGCCAGCAGTTACGGGGGGATGAACACTGAAGCTTTCTTT. Its translation: CASSYGGMNTEAFF.

The chain has TRBV7-9 and TRBJ2-7; the match to TRBD1 covers 10 bases. The junction had 3 bases not matched to a gene; V was cut back by 4 bases and J by 3 bases. This CDR3 has 14 residues. The germline V gene has CDR1 SEHNR and CDR2 FQNEAQ (reference sequence). The CDR3 loop is CASSSRDRGYEQYF. The CDR3, as DNA: TGTGCCAGCAGCTCGAGGGACAGGGGCTACGAGCAGTACTTC.

This chain uses TRBV19 with TRBJ2-3, with TRBD2 matching 11 bases. The V segment lost 6 bases and the J segment 6 bases; nucleotides outside the gene matches: 8. Looked up from germline, CDR1 is LNHDA and CDR2 is SQIVND (reference sequence). This CDR3 is built from 15 residues. The CDR3 nucleotides are TGTGCCAGTAGCCAAAGACTAGCGGGAAGGGATACGCAGTATTTT. This codes for CASSQRLAGRDTQYF.

The chain couples TRBV19 to TRBJ2-1; 7 nucleotides match TRBD1. The CDR3 runs 17 residues. Germline V gives CDR1 LNHDA, CDR2 SQIVND (reference sequence). The V and J ends lost 0 bases and 4 bases, in that order; junction bases with no gene match: 9. The CDR3, as DNA: TGTGCCAGTAGTATAGAGAGACGGGACAGACGTTACAATGAGCAGTTCTTC. It is translated as CASSIERRDRRYNEQFF.

The J gene is TRBJ2-2, the V gene TRBV19; D perhaps matches TRBD1 (5 bases). The V end lost 6 bases, the J end lost 4 bases, and 15 bases lay between the germline ends. The CDR3 sequence is 15 residues long. CDR1 and CDR2 (germline): LNHDA, SQIVND (reference sequence). The CDR3 DNA reads TGTGCCAGTAGCCCGCCGACAGTTCGCACCGGGGAGCTGTTTTTT. This codes for CASSPPTVRTGELFF. The full variable domain, rest sourced from reference TRBV19 and TRBJ2-2, is DGGITQSPKYLFRKEGQNVTLSCEQNLNHDAMYWYRQDPGQGLRLIYYSQIVNDFQKGDIAEGYSVSREKKESFPLTVTSAQKNPTAFYLCASSPPTVRTGELFFGEGSRLTVL.

The V gene is TRBV5-6, the J gene TRBJ1-2, with D perhaps matching TRBD1 (6 bases). CDR3 length: 14 amino acids. Germline V gives CDR1 SGHDT, CDR2 YYEEEE. Trimming removed 7 bases from V and 5 bases from J, with 18 bases in between. The DNA for the CDR3 is TGTGCCAGCTCTCGGACAGCGTCCGTTTATGGCTACACCTTC. As protein: CASSRTASVYGYTF. Full variable domain (rest looked up from reference TRBV5-6 and TRBJ1-2): DAGVTQSPTHLIKTRGQQVTLRCSPKSGHDTVSWYQQALGQGPQFIFQYYEEEERQRGNFPDRFSGHQFPNYSSELNVNALLLGDSALYLCASSRTASVYGYTFGSGTRLTVV.

The CDR3 loop is CASSPPGRSFRTQYF. DNA of the CDR3: TGCGCCAGCAGCCCCCCCGGGAGGAGCTTTCGGACCCAGTACTTC. This rearrangement joins TRBV4-1 to TRBJ2-5; 7 bases agree with TRBD2. Germline V gene data show CDR1 as MGHRA and CDR2 as YSYEKL. CDR3 size: 15 residues. The V segment lost 4 bases and the J segment 7 bases; nucleotides outside the gene matches: 12.

This chain links TRBV10-1 with TRBJ1-5; D gene uncertain. Germline CDR1 is WNHNN and CDR2 is SYGVQD (reference sequence). The V and J ends lost 2 bases and 4 bases respectively, with 9 bases between them. The CDR3 contains 14 residues. In DNA form, the CDR3 reads TGCGCCAGCAGTGAGGGGAGGTCGAATCAGCCCCAGCATTTT. The encoded protein is CASSEGRSNQPQHF.

This chain links TRBV19 with TRBJ2-7, with D possibly TRBD1 on 5 matching bases. This CDR3 comprises 13 residues. Germline values: CDR1 LNHDA, CDR2 SQIVND (reference sequence). V lost 4 bases and J lost 7, with 14 bases in between. CDR3 region: CASSSEVAGEQYF. CDR3 nucleotides: TGTGCCAGTAGTAGTGAAGTGGCAGGGGAGCAGTACTTC.

V gene TRBV1 combines with J gene TRBJ2-1; whether TRBD2, the table's D call, matches the DNA was not checked. TRBV1 is a known pseudogene. The CDR3 is 16 residues long. CDR3: CTSSQDGGLGYNEQFF. The CDR3 DNA is TGCACCAGCAGCCAAGATGGGGGACTCGGGTACAATGAGCAGTTCTTC.

This chain uses TRBV10-3 with TRBJ1-4; 9 bases map to TRBD1. The V gene's germline CDR1 is ENHRY and CDR2 SYGVKD. The V gene end was trimmed by 2 bases and the J gene end by 7 bases; junction bases not matched to a gene: 5. The CDR3 runs 15 residues. Here the CDR3 reads CAISERGQGSEKLFF. The CDR3 nucleotides read TGTGCCATCAGTGAGCGGGGACAGGGAAGTGAAAAACTGTTTTTT.

V usage is TRBV7-2 and J usage is TRBJ2-7; D is unclear. The CDR3 has 15 residues. Germline values: CDR1 SGHTA, CDR2 FQGNSA. Trimming left V 3 bases short and J 0 bases short, with 12 bases between. CDR3 in amino acids: CASSFSPTDSYEQYF. In nucleotides, the CDR3 is TGTGCCAGCAGCTTTTCTCCTACAGACTCCTACGAGCAGTACTTC.

The chain uses TRBV7-9 and TRBJ2-1; 8 bases map to TRBD1. CDR1 SEHNR and CDR2 FQNEAQ come from the germline V gene (reference sequence). Trimming took 1 base from V and 10 from J; bases not matched to a gene: 9. The CDR3 totals 15 residues. This chain's CDR3 is CASSLGTGFGIEQFF. CDR3 DNA: TGTGCCAGCAGCTTAGGGACAGGGTTTGGCATAGAGCAGTTCTTC.

The chain carries TRBV2 and TRBJ1-5; D unresolved. The CDR3 spans 15 residues. Trimming removed 3 bases at V and 1 base at J, with 10 bases between. The germline CDR1 and CDR2 sequences are SNHLY and FYNNEI. CDR3 sequence reads: CASSDGSESNQPQHF. The DNA for the CDR3 is TGTGCCAGCAGTGATGGGTCGGAGAGCAATCAGCCCCAGCATTTT.

The chain couples TRBV4-1 to TRBJ2-6; 7 bases are a match to TRBD2. The CDR3 has 18 residues. The germline gives CDR1 MGHRA, CDR2 YSYEKL. V lost 0 bases and J lost 0; bases outside the gene matches: 5. The CDR3 DNA reads as TGCGCCAGCAGCCAAGACGCAGCGGGAATCTCTGGGGCCAACGTCCTGACTTTC. This gives the protein CASSQDAAGISGANVLTF.